Only one count was recorded for the clone carrying this T cell receptor beta chain. The antigen is undetermined. This sample includes further DNA sequences coding for the same CDR3. The sample originates from a study of shared clonotypes between healthy human individuals. Whole-study results and caveats: When compared with the clonotypes that were shared by all four sorted-subset donors, the non-shared clonotypes turned out to have lower generation probabilities. The sampled material consisted only of blood, and tissue repertoires are likely to differ.

Terminally differentiated effector memory CD45RA+ cells were excluded from the naive CD8 cells, which were CD45RO-negative and positively selected for CCR7. Germline CDR1 and CDR2: LGHNA and YSLEER. The CDR3 consists of 15 residues. V lost 0 bases, J lost 0 bases, and 6 bases lay in between. Evenly divided among several immunoSEQ plates was the genomic DNA of each subset. Only in-frame clones appear in the TCRdb table, and some are missing; sequencing was by immunoSEQ multiplex PCR. Of more than 2 million clones in the sample, 85% to 95% are singletons; the top ten hold roughly 1.1%. The chain carries TRBV4-3 and TRBJ1-3; D gene unclear. The source is a man younger than 30 in good health. The source material was naive CD8+ T cells sorted from blood. The CDR3 sequence: CASSQDAGSGNTIYF. Here the CDR3 DNA reads TGCGCCAGCAGCCAAGATGCCGGCTCTGGAAACACCATATATTTT.